This T cell receptor (beta chain) was identified during a study of blood T cell repertoires in COVID-19. Looking at the study overall: Some COVID-19 samples were acute and others convalescent; all came from the United States, Italy and Spain.

Germline V gene lookup returns CDR1 KGHSH and CDR2 LQKENI. The V and J ends lost 3 bases and 0 bases respectively, with 6 bases between them. CDR3 length: 13 amino acids. In the study's own analysis: Counts of nucleated cells, estimated from reference gene primer amplification, were obtained. Produced via immunoSEQ multiplex PCR; TCRdb's table is partial and in-frame only. V, J and clone size are taken as reported in that table, and D and trimming were inferred from the DNA itself. Of 95,000 to 150,000 clones listed, around 87% were seen once; the top ten hold less than 30%. The receptor was isolated from a woman aged 70-85 years with acute or convalescent COVID-19. The V call is TRBV18, the J call TRBJ2-7; the D is unclear. Sequencing input: peripheral blood. The CDR3 bases are TGTGCCAGCTCACCGCGGAGCTCCTACGAGCAGTACTTC. Residues: CASSPRSSYEQYF.